A single sample is the source of the 27 T cell receptor beta chains below, sequenced in a study of graft-versus-host responses after intestinal transplantation. Using immunoSEQ multiplex PCR, the repertoire was profiled, and TCRdb retains in-frame clones only, with some absent. In the table there are 85,000 to 110,000 clones, 93% of which are singletons. Their antigens remain unidentified. Specimen: unstimulated CD8+ T cells sorted from spleen or lymph node cells, collected before intestinal transplant. Receptors were obtained from a human donor who received an intestinal transplant.

The CDR3 protein is CAISEQGYTEAFF. In DNA, the CDR3 is TGTGCCATCAGTGAACAGGGTTATACTGAAGCTTTCTTT. The chain recombines TRBV10-3 with TRBJ1-1; possible D gene TRBD1, 6 bases. The CDR3 contains 13 residues. V lost 3 bases and J 5 bases, leaving 10 bases between the germline ends. Per the germline V gene, CDR1 is ENHRY and CDR2 is SYGVKD.

V is TRBV7-6 and J is TRBJ1-6; the D gene is possibly TRBD1 (5 bases). Per germline, CDR1 SGHVS and CDR2 FNYEAQ. The CDR3 runs to 17 residues. Trimming removed 0 bases from V and 7 bases from J, with 16 bases in between. CDR3 amino acids: CASSLAGRGKYNSPLHF. The DNA of the CDR3 is TGTGCCAGCAGCTTAGCGGGACGCGGCAAGTACAATTCACCCCTCCACTTT.

The chain links TRBV6-5 to TRBJ1-1; TRBD1 might be the D (5 bases). Germline V gene data show CDR1 as MNHEY and CDR2 as SVGAGI. Trimming left V 4 bases short and J 3 bases short, with 12 bases between. This CDR3 is 14 amino acids long. This CDR3 reads CASSSGSGDTEAFF. The CDR3 nucleotides read TGTGCCAGCAGTTCGGGGTCGGGGGACACTGAAGCTTTCTTT.

The chain links TRBV7-8 to TRBJ2-1, with 8 bases that match TRBD1. V shed 1 base, J shed 7 bases, and the junction held 6 bases outside the gene matches. This CDR3 region has 15 residues. From germline, CDR1 is SGHVS and CDR2 FQNEAQ. The CDR3 is CASSLGQGLTNEQFF. Written as DNA, the CDR3 is TGTGCCAGCAGCTTAGGACAGGGGTTAACGAATGAGCAGTTCTTC.

V is TRBV14 and J is TRBJ2-1; D remains ambiguous. In germline, CDR1 is SGHDN, CDR2 FVKESK. The CDR3 length is 13 residues. With 8 bases removed from V and 1 base from J, the gap between germline ends came to 9 bases. CDR3 protein: CASGESSYNEQFF. The CDR3, as DNA: TGTGCCAGCGGTGAGTCTTCCTACAATGAGCAGTTCTTC.

This clone was seen only once. V is TRBV2 and J is TRBJ2-1; 8 bases agree with TRBD1. The CDR3 is 13 residues long. Germline V gene data show CDR1 as SNHLY and CDR2 as FYNNEI. The CDR3 DNA sequence: TGTGCAGCCCTGGGGCAGGGGGCAGGCCAGCAGTTCTTC. It translates to CAALGQGAGQQFF.

This chain uses TRBV7-8 with TRBJ2-5; tentative D call: TRBD1 (6 bases). Trimming removed 1 base from V and 11 bases from J, with 17 bases in between. Germline values: CDR1 SGHVS, CDR2 FQNEAQ. This CDR3 contains 14 residues. The DNA of the CDR3 is TGTGCCAGCAGCTTAGTACAGGGTTCCTACGGGCAGTACTTC. As protein: CASSLVQGSYGQYF.

The chain uses TRBV11-2 and TRBJ1-6; no clear D gene. The CDR3 consists of 14 residues. Deletions cut 1 base from V and 6 bases from J, with 7 bases between. Germline assignment: CDR1 SGHAT and CDR2 FQNNGV. The CDR3 here is CASSLVGFNSPLHF. CDR3 in DNA: TGTGCCAGCAGCTTAGTTGGCTTTAATTCACCCCTCCACTTT.

The chain employs TRBV7-6 and TRBJ1-5; possible D gene TRBD1, 5 bases. V gave up 1 base and J gave up 9 bases, with 16 bases separating them. Looked up from germline, CDR1 is SGHVS and CDR2 is FNYEAQ. CDR3 length: 15 residues. CDR3 residues: CASSLVGRVLWPQHF. CDR3 nucleotide sequence: TGTGCCAGCAGCTTAGTCGGCAGGGTCCTATGGCCCCAGCATTTT.

About this clone: This sample also contains other DNA sequences that code for the same CDR3. The J gene is TRBJ2-7, the V gene TRBV9; the D gene is possibly TRBD1 (5 bases). The ends were cut back, 2 bases at V and 0 bases at J, with 6 bases in the middle. This CDR3 has 13 amino acids. Germline CDR1 reads SGDLS; CDR2 reads YYNGEE. The CDR3 loop reads CASSVDSSYEQYF. The CDR3 nucleotides read TGTGCCAGCAGCGTCGACAGCTCCTACGAGCAGTACTTC.

The chain joins TRBV9 to TRBJ1-3; no definite D call. The germline V and J ends were trimmed by 2 bases and 4 bases, with 7 bases remaining between them. Germline CDR1 reads SGDLS; CDR2 reads YYNGEE. The CDR3 is 13 amino acids. CDR3 sequence (DNA): TGTGCCAGCAGCGTCTCCGGGGGAAACACCATATATTTT. Encoded protein: CASSVSGGNTIYF.

The chain links TRBV18 to TRBJ1-1; D ambiguous. The CDR3 runs 12 residues. V was cut by 7 bases and J by 0 bases, with 6 bases left in between. Germline assignment: CDR1 KGHSH and CDR2 LQKENI. The CDR3 spells CASLGMNTEAFF. DNA of the CDR3: TGTGCCAGCTTGGGGATGAACACTGAAGCTTTCTTT.

This chain connects TRBV10-1 to TRBJ1-1, with 7 bases matching TRBD1. Germline V gives CDR1 WNHNN, CDR2 SYGVQD (reference sequence). The CDR3 is made up of 13 amino acids. V trimming: 6 bases; J trimming: 5 bases; junction bases outside the gene matches: 6. Here the CDR3 DNA reads TGCGCCAGCAGCATGGGACAGCGAACTGAAGCTTTCTTT. It yields the protein CASSMGQRTEAFF.

The V gene is TRBV10-2, the J gene TRBJ2-2; D may be TRBD1 (6 bases). Trimming removed 5 bases at V and 5 bases at J, with 12 bases between. Germline lookup yields CDR1 WSHSY and CDR2 SAAADI. This CDR3 has 14 amino acids. The CDR3 protein is CASSYTGRTGELFF. Written as DNA, the CDR3 is TGCGCCAGCAGTTACACAGGGAGAACCGGGGAGCTGTTTTTT.

The chain links TRBV6-5 to TRBJ1-5; D remains unclear. The CDR3 totals 13 residues. V gave up 8 bases and J gave up 2 bases, with 10 bases separating them. Germline CDR1 is MNHEY and CDR2 is SVGAGI. CDR3 DNA: TGTGCCAGCGGGGTTGGTGGCAATCAGCCCCAGCATTTT. It encodes CASGVGGNQPQHF.

The rearrangement joins TRBV7-9 to TRBJ1-1; D gene ambiguous. Germline CDR1 is SEHNR and CDR2 is FQNEAQ (reference sequence). This CDR3 is built from 11 residues. V was clipped by 4 bases and J by 4 bases, with 4 bases between them. This chain's CDR3 is CASSSGTEAFF. In DNA form, the CDR3 reads TGTGCCAGCAGCTCAGGCACTGAAGCTTTCTTT.

The gene calls are TRBV7-8 and TRBJ2-5; 11 nucleotides match TRBD2. Per the germline V gene, CDR1 is SGHVS and CDR2 is FQNEAQ. Losses at the gene ends were 0 bases for V and 0 bases for J; bases not matched to a gene: 0. This CDR3 region has 16 residues. The CDR3 DNA reads as TGTGCCAGCAGCTTAGCACTAGCGGGGGACCAAGAGACCCAGTACTTC. Translating gives CASSLALAGDQETQYF.

For this clone: Other DNA sequences in the sample encode the same CDR3. V and J are TRBV19 and TRBJ2-2; D gene uncertain. CDR3 length equals 13 residues. V was clipped by 3 bases and J by 4 bases, with 6 bases between them. Germline-derived CDR1 and CDR2 are LNHDA and SQIVND (reference sequence). This CDR3 reads CASSISTTGELFF. For the CDR3, the DNA is TGTGCCAGTAGTATCTCGACCACCGGGGAGCTGTTTTTT.

The chain combines TRBV27 with TRBJ1-1; D gene ambiguous. The V gene lost 5 bases and the J gene lost 1 base, with 11 bases spanning the gap. This CDR3 is 14 amino acids long. Germline lookup yields CDR1 MNHEY and CDR2 SMNVEV (reference sequence). The CDR3 bases are TGTGCCAGCAGTCCCCTGGCCCGGAACACTGAAGCTTTCTTT. This encodes CASSPLARNTEAFF.

V and J are TRBV30 and TRBJ2-5; no clear D. The V and J ends lost 3 bases and 0 bases respectively, with 8 bases between them. The CDR3 contains 13 residues. Germline CDR1 GTSNPN, CDR2 SVGIG (reference sequence). This CDR3 is CAWSLKYQETQYF. CDR3 nucleotide sequence: TGTGCCTGGAGCCTCAAGTACCAAGAGACCCAGTACTTC.

J is TRBJ2-7 and V is TRBV9; possible D gene TRBD1, 6 bases. V dropped 3 bases and J dropped 1 base, with 14 bases sitting between them. This CDR3 has 15 amino acids. Looked up from germline, CDR1 is SGDLS and CDR2 is YYNGEE. The CDR3 reads CASSAGQSASYEQYF. The DNA of the CDR3 is TGTGCCAGCAGCGCCGGACAGAGTGCATCCTACGAGCAGTACTTC.

The chain has TRBV6-6 and TRBJ2-1; tentative D call: TRBD1 (5 bases). V lost 6 bases and J lost 3, with 18 bases in between. This CDR3 region has 16 residues. Germline assignment: CDR1 MNHNY and CDR2 SVGAGI (reference sequence). CDR3 nucleotides: TGTGCCAGCAGCCCTATGGGGCTTCAGATCTACAATGAGCAGTTCTTC. Amino acids: CASSPMGLQIYNEQFF.

This rearrangement joins TRBV27 to TRBJ1-1, with TRBD1 as a possible D gene (5 bases). Germline V gene lookup returns CDR1 MNHEY and CDR2 SMNVEV (reference sequence). The CDR3 consists of 11 residues. The V end was cut by 6 bases, the J end by 6 bases, with 8 bases between. The CDR3 reads CASSEGSEAFF. CDR3 bases: TGTGCCAGCAGCGAGGGGTCTGAAGCTTTCTTT.

This clone has just a few counts. CDR3 protein: CAMQRENTEAFF. CDR3 bases: TGTGCCATGCAGCGGGAGAACACTGAAGCTTTCTTT. The rearrangement links TRBV5-4 to TRBJ1-1, with no clear D. V dropped 9 bases and J dropped 1 base, with 10 bases sitting between them. CDR3 length: 12 amino acids. Germline-derived CDR1 and CDR2 are SGHNT and YYREEE (reference sequence).

The chain carries TRBV19 and TRBJ1-1; D remains unclear. V was trimmed by 3 bases and J by 4 bases, leaving 9 bases between them. CDR3 length: 13 amino acids. Germline CDR1 and CDR2: LNHDA and SQIVND (reference sequence). CDR3 in DNA: TGTGCCAGTAGTATTGGAGGGATCACTGAAGCTTTCTTT. Translated: CASSIGGITEAFF.

This chain links TRBV27 with TRBJ1-1, with D possibly matching TRBD1 (5 bases). The CDR3 extends over 12 amino acids. From germline, CDR1 is MNHEY and CDR2 SMNVEV (reference sequence). Trimming took off 1 base at V and 9 bases at J, with 9 bases between the two ends. This CDR3 reads CASSLLGDKAFF. The CDR3 DNA reads as TGTGCCAGCAGTTTATTGGGGGATAAAGCTTTCTTT.

The V call is TRBV10-3, the J call TRBJ1-2; 8 bases agree with TRBD1. CDR3 length: 17 amino acids. V trimming: 0 bases; J trimming: 1 base; junction bases outside the gene matches: 7. The germline V gene encodes CDR1 ENHRY and CDR2 SYGVKD. This CDR3 reads CAISESLQGDFNYGYTF. CDR3 in DNA: TGTGCCATCAGTGAGTCGTTACAGGGGGATTTTAACTATGGCTACACCTTC.